This TCR beta chain was documented in a study of vaccination effects on CD4 cells after COVID-19. Study as a whole: Of the BNT162b2 and mRNA-1273 vaccines, participants received two doses of one or the other. Study-level results: Late after vaccination, infection- and vaccine-induced clones showed marked clonal contraction.

In this sample, this clone turned up a few times. Antigen specificity is unknown. This CDR3 region has 15 residues. V was clipped by 5 bases and J by 5 bases; unmatched bases: 5. The germline CDR1 and CDR2 sequences are SGHTA and FQGTGA. TCRdb's table, derived via immunoSEQ multiplex PCR, lists solely in-frame clones and lacks some. The sample yields 41,000 or so clones, around 77% seen once. Sequencing in the ViraFEST assay came after antigen-specific CD4+ T cells had been expanded with viral peptide pools, which were used to stimulate PBMC. Subsequent to a culture period of under twelve days, CD4+ T cells were isolated. The study found no prior SARS-CoV-2 infection in the vaccine recipients, who tested negative for nucleocapsid antibodies. Cultures used about 2 million PBMC per well, approximately 9.5 IU/ml IL-2 and around 9.5 ug/ml peptides. The authors exchanged half the medium for IL-2 medium on days 3 and 7.

The receptor was isolated from a human donor who received a COVID-19 vaccine. V gene TRBV7-3 combines with J gene TRBJ1-4, with TRBD1 identical over 10 bases. The sample here was CD4+ T cells from PBMCs cultured with HCoV-NL63 spike peptides, taken before COVID-19 vaccination. The CDR3 reads CASSETGGANEKLFF. The DNA for the CDR3 is TGTGCCAGCAGCGAGACAGGGGGCGCAAATGAAAAACTGTTTTTT. Based on the CDR3 plus reference TRBV7-3 and TRBJ1-4, the full variable domain is GAGVSQTPSNKVTEKGKYVELRCDPISGHTALYWYRQSLGQGPEFLIYFQGTGAADDSGLPNDRFFAVRPEGSVSTLKIQRTERGDSAVYLCASSETGGANEKLFFGSGTQLSVL.